This TCR beta chain originates from a study of shared clonotypes between healthy human individuals. Assay: immunoSEQ multiplex PCR; the TCRdb copy retains only in-frame clones and omits some. The table has more than 2,000,000 clones, 93% seen once; the top ten hold roughly 0.36%. In the CD4+ fraction, cells were divided into CD45RA+ naive and CD45RA-negative memory subsets. The source of this sequence is a man younger than 35 in good health. Some clones in this sample may be carry-over from other donors' samples. The sample comprised naive CD4+ T cells from PBMCs. Stated subset: CD45RA+ positively selected.

The CDR3 is CASSEGRAGQPQHF. The CDR3 bases are TGTGCCAGCAGTGAAGGCAGGGCAGGGCAGCCCCAGCATTTT. The chain carries TRBV6-1 and TRBJ1-5; D might be TRBD1 (5 bases). V dropped 1 base and J dropped 7 bases, with 11 bases sitting between them. The CDR3 spans 14 residues. The germline V gene has CDR1 MNHNS and CDR2 SASEGT.